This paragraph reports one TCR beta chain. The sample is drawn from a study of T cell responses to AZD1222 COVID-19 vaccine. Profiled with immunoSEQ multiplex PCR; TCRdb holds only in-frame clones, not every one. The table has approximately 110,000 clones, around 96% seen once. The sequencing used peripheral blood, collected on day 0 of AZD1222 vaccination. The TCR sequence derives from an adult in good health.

CDR3 residues: CASRITGTSGNQPQHF. The CDR3 DNA sequence: TGTGCCAGTAGGATCACCGGGACATCAGGCAATCAGCCCCAGCATTTT. The chain joins TRBV19 to TRBJ1-5, with D possibly TRBD1 on 6 matching bases. The CDR3 loop spans 16 amino acids. Germline values: CDR1 LNHDA, CDR2 SQIVND (reference sequence). V lost 6 bases and J lost 2, with 17 bases in between.